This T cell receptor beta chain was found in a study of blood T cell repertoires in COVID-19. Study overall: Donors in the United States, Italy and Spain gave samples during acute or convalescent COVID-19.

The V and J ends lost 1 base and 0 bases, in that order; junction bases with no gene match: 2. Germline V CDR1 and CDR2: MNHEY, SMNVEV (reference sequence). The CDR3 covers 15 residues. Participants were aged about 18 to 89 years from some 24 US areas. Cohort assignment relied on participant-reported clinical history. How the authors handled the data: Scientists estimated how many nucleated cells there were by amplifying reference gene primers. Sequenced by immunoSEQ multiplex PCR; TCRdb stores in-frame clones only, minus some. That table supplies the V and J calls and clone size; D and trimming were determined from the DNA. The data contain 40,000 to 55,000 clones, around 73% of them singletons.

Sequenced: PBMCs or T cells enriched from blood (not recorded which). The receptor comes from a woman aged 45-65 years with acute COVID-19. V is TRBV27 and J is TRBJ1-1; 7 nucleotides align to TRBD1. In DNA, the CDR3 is TGTGCCAGCAGTTTATACGGACAGGTGAACACTGAAGCTTTCTTT. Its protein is CASSLYGQVNTEAFF.